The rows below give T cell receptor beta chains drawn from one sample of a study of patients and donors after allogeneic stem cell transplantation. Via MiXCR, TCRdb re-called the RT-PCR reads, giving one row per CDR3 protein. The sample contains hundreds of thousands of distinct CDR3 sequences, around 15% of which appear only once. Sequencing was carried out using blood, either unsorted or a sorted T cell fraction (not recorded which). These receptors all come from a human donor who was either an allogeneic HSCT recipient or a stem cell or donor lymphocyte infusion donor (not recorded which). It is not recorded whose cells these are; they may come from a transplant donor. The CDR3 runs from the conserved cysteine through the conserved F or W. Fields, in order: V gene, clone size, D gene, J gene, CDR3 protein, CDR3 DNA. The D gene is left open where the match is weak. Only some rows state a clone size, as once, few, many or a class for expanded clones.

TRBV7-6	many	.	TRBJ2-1	CASSLGGYEQFF	TGTGCCAGCAGCTTAGGGGGCTATGAGCAGTTCTTC
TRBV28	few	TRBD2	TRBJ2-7	CASSLSTSVLEQYF	TGTGCCAGCAGTTTATCGACTAGCGTGCTCGAGCAGTACTTC
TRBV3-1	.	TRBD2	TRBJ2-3	CASTVSSGGAMGTDTQYF	TGTGCCAGCACCGTAAGTAGCGGGGGGGCCATGGGCACAGATACGCAGTATTTT
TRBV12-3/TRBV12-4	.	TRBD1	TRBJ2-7	CASSGGQGAGEQYF	TGTGCCAGCAGTGGGGGACAGGGGGCAGGGGAGCAGTACTTC
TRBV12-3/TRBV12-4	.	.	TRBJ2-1	CASSLAPTLSYNEQFF	TGTGCCAGCAGTTTAGCCCCCACCCTCTCCTACAATGAGCAGTTCTTC
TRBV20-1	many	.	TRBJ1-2	CSAPPSGSNYGYTF	TGCAGTGCACCACCTTCAGGTTCCAACTATGGCTACACCTTC
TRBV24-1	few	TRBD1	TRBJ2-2	CATSDFYPGTATGELFF	TGTGCCACCAGTGATTTCTACCCCGGGACAGCAACCGGGGAGCTGTTTTTT
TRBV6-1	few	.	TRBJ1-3	CASRVKRGQGNTIYF	TGTGCCAGCAGAGTTAAGCGGGGGCAAGGAAACACCATATATTTT
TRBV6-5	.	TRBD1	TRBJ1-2	CASSYPRQGIYGYTF	TGTGCCAGCAGTTACCCGAGACAGGGGATCTATGGCTACACCTTC
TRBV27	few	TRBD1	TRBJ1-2	CASSLYQGVGYTF	TGTGCCAGCAGTTTATATCAGGGGGTTGGCTACACCTTC
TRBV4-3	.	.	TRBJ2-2	CASSLRGGANTGELFF	TGCGCCAGCAGCCTAAGGGGGGGGGCCAACACCGGGGAGCTGTTTTTT
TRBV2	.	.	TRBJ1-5	CASSGGWGANQPQHF	TGTGCCAGCAGTGGGGGATGGGGGGCAAATCAGCCCCAGCATTTT
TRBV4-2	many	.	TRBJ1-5	CASSQDVGNQPQHF	TGTGCCAGCAGCCAAGACGTCGGCAATCAGCCCCAGCATTTT
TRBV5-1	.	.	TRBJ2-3	CASRRQEGDTQYF	TGCGCCAGCAGGAGACAAGAGGGAGATACGCAGTATTTT
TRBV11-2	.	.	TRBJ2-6	CASSPPRANVLTF	TGTGCCAGCAGCCCACCTAGGGCCAACGTCCTGACTTTC
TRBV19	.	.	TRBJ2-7	CASSPALFIYEQYF	TGTGCCAGTAGTCCAGCCTTGTTCATCTACGAGCAGTACTTC
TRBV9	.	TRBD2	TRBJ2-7	CASSAGLAGMYEQYF	TGTGCCAGCAGCGCCGGACTAGCGGGAATGTACGAGCAGTACTTC
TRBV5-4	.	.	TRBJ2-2	CASSFGEIGELFF	TGTGCCAGCAGCTTTGGGGAGATCGGGGAGCTGTTTTTT
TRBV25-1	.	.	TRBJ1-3	CATSRGTIGTIYF	TGTGCCACCTCTAGGGGGACCATCGGCACCATATATTTT
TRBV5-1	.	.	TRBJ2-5	CASSFLRTRETQYF	TGCGCCAGCAGCTTCTTGAGAACGAGAGAGACCCAGTACTTC
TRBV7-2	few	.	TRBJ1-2	CASSSRTADNYGYTF	TGTGCCAGCAGCTCCCGGACAGCGGATAACTATGGCTACACCTTC
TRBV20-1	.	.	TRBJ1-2	CSASRDPNYGYTF	TGCAGTGCCTCCAGGGATCCTAACTATGGCTACACCTTC
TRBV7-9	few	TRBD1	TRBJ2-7	CASSPGTAFSYEQYF	TGTGCCAGCAGCCCCGGGACAGCCTTCTCCTACGAGCAGTACTTC
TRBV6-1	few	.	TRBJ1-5	CASAKRHVNQPQHF	TGTGCCAGCGCAAAACGCCATGTTAATCAGCCCCAGCATTTT
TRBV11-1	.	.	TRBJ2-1	CASSLEGSSSYNEQFF	TGTGCCAGCAGCTTAGAGGGATCTAGCTCCTACAATGAGCAGTTCTTC
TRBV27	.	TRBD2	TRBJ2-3	CASSSSGRGTDTQYF	TGTGCCAGCAGTTCCAGCGGGAGAGGAACAGATACGCAGTATTTT
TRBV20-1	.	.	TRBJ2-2	CSARSGTNAGELFF	TGCAGTGCTAGAAGCGGGACAAACGCCGGGGAGCTGTTTTTT
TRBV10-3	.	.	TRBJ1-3	CAISDQDSRGNTIYF	TGTGCCATCAGTGACCAGGACTCGAGAGGAAACACCATATATTTT
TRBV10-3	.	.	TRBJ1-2	CAISEGLVYGYTF	TGTGCCATCAGCGAGGGACTGGTGTATGGCTACACCTTC
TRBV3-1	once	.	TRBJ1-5	CASSQRFSNQPQHF	TGTGCCAGCAGCCAACGTTTTAGCAATCAGCCCCAGCATTTT
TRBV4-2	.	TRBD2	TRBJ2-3	CASSRRLAGGLDTDTQYF	TGTGCCAGCAGCCGCCGACTAGCGGGGGGGCTTGACACAGATACGCAGTATTTT
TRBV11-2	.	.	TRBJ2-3	CASSFEVYTDTQYF	TGTGCCAGCAGCTTTGAAGTTTACACAGATACGCAGTATTTT
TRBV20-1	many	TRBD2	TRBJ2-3	CSRLAPSTDTQYF	TGCAGTCGACTAGCCCCTAGCACAGATACGCAGTATTTT
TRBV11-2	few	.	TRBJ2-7	CASSAGLLYEQYF	TGTGCCAGCAGCGCGGGACTGTTATACGAGCAGTACTTC
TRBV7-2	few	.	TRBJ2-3	CASSPRASVTDTQYF	TGTGCCAGCAGCCCGAGGGCTAGCGTCACAGATACGCAGTATTTT
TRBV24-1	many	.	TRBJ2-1	CATRSNDEQFF	TGTGCCACCAGGTCCAACGATGAGCAGTTCTTC
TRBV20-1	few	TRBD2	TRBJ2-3	CSARTSGSRDTQCF	TGCAGTGCCAGGACTAGCGGGAGTAGGGATACGCAGTGTTTT
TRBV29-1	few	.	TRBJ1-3	CSVGERHGNTIYF	TGCAGCGTGGGGGAGAGGCATGGAAACACCATATATTTT
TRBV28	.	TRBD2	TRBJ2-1	CASRTGLASNEQFF	TGTGCCAGCAGGACGGGACTAGCGAGCAATGAGCAGTTCTTC
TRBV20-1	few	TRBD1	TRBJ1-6	CSARTGTGGNSPLHF	TGCAGTGCAAGGACCGGGACAGGGGGAAATTCACCCCTCCACTTT
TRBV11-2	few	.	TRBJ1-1	CASSLGMGNLMSGLLNTEAFF	TGTGCCAGCAGCTTAGGAATGGGCAACCTGATGTCAGGGCTGTTGAACACTGAAGCTTTCTTT
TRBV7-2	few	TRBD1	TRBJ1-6	CASSLENRGYSPLHF	TGTGCCAGCAGCTTAGAAAACAGGGGGTATTCACCCCTCCACTTT
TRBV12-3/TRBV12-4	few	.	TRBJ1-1	CASSLVGGGSGTEAFF	TGTGCCAGCAGTTTAGTTGGGGGAGGGTCGGGGACTGAAGCTTTCTTT
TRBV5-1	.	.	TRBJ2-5	CASSLAGQGSGRETQYF	TGCGCCAGCAGCTTGGCTGGGCAGGGTAGTGGTCGAGAGACCCAGTACTTC
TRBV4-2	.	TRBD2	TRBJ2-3	CASSQVMAGGRDTQYF	TGTGCCAGCAGCCAAGTAATGGCGGGAGGGAGGGATACGCAGTATTTT
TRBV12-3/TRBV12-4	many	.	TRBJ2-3	CASSFLGTSTDTQYF	TGTGCCAGCAGTTTCCTGGGGACTAGCACAGATACGCAGTATTTT
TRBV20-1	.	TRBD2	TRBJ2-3	CSAPTLAGAPDTQYF	TGCAGTGCTCCCACGTTAGCGGGGGCTCCAGATACGCAGTATTTT
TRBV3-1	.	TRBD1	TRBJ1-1	CASSPGQGAKAFF	TGTGCCAGCAGCCCCGGACAGGGGGCGAAAGCTTTCTTT
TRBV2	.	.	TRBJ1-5	CASGLGNQPQHF	TGTGCCAGTGGGTTGGGCAATCAGCCCCAGCATTTT
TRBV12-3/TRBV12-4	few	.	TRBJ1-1	CASRRTVNMNTEAFF	TGTGCCAGCAGGCGGACAGTGAACATGAACACTGAAGCTTTCTTT
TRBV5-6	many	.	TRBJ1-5	CASSHMGTSNQPQHF	TGTGCCAGCAGCCATATGGGGACTAGCAATCAGCCCCAGCATTTT
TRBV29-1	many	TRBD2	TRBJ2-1	CSARRQLSGSGNEQFF	TGCAGCGCCCGGCGCCAGCTTAGCGGGAGTGGGAATGAGCAGTTCTTC
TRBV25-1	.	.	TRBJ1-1	CASSDGIWNTEAFF	TGTGCCAGCAGTGATGGGATTTGGAACACTGAAGCTTTCTTT
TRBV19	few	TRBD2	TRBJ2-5	CASSTTSAGETQYF	TGTGCCAGTAGTACAACTAGCGCCGGGGAGACCCAGTACTTC
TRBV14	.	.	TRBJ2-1	CASSQDSAGQPYNEQFF	TGTGCCAGCAGCCAAGACTCAGCGGGACAGCCCTACAATGAGCAGTTCTTC
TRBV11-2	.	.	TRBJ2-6	CASSLSAVYSGANVLTF	TGTGCCAGCAGCCTCTCAGCGGTTTACTCTGGGGCCAACGTCCTGACTTTC
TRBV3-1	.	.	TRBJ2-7	CASSRFPQGGYEQYF	TGTGCCAGCAGCCGGTTCCCCCAGGGGGGCTACGAGCAGTACTTC